One and the same sample provided the 8 T cell receptor beta chains below, sequenced in a study of monozygotic twins with inflammatory bowel disease. TCRdb reanalyzed the 5' RACE reads and collapses them to one entry per CDR3 protein, without DNA. Its clone listing holds around 220,000 distinct CDR3 sequences. Material for sequencing was blood. Source of these receptors: a human donor with ulcerative colitis or Crohn's disease, or a healthy co-twin of an affected twin (not recorded which).

This sequence joins TRBV4-1 and TRBJ2-1; without DNA, the TCRdb call of TRBD1 cannot be checked. The CDR3 is 12 amino acids. Germline loops: CDR1 MGHRA, CDR2 YSYEKL. CDR3 sequence: CASSFRGNEQFF.

This chain joins TRBV7-8 and TRBJ2-2; TCRdb calls TRBD2, which cannot be checked without DNA. Per germline, CDR1 SGHVS and CDR2 FQNEAQ. This CDR3 has 15 residues. CDR3 sequence reads: CASSPREAATGELFF.

V and J are TRBV6-5 and TRBJ1-2; with no DNA, the TCRdb D assignment of TRBD1 cannot be verified. Germline V lookup: CDR1 MNHEY, CDR2 SVGAGI. The CDR3 extends over 19 amino acids. CDR3: CASSYSSSTGALLEYGYTF.

This chain connects TRBV4-3 to TRBJ2-2; TCRdb indicates TRBD1, and absent DNA this call remains unverified. Germline CDR1 is LGHNA and CDR2 is YSLEER. The CDR3 sequence is 16 residues long. The CDR3 spells CASSQDRGLDTGELFF.

V and J are TRBV7-8 and TRBJ2-2; lacking DNA, the TRBD2 call made by TCRdb goes unchecked. The CDR3 length is 15 residues. The V gene's germline CDR1 is SGHVS and CDR2 FQNEAQ. CDR3 sequence reads: CASSFASGGSGELFF.

V usage is TRBV20-1 and J usage is TRBJ1-1; TCRdb returns TRBD1, unconfirmable since there is no DNA. This CDR3 comprises 14 residues. The germline V gene encodes CDR1 DFQATT and CDR2 SNEGSKA (reference sequence). The CDR3 reads CSAEPGHQNTEAFF.

The chain joins TRBV14 to TRBJ1-3. CDR1 is SGHDN and CDR2 is FVKESK in the germline V gene. The CDR3 is made up of 14 amino acids. CDR3 sequence reads: CASSGRVSGNTIYF.

The genes are TRBV4-2 and TRBJ2-1; TCRdb names TRBD2, which stays unverified in the absence of DNA. Per germline, CDR1 LGHNA and CDR2 YNFKEQ. This CDR3 is built from 15 residues. The CDR3 spells CASSQGLAGRNEQFF.